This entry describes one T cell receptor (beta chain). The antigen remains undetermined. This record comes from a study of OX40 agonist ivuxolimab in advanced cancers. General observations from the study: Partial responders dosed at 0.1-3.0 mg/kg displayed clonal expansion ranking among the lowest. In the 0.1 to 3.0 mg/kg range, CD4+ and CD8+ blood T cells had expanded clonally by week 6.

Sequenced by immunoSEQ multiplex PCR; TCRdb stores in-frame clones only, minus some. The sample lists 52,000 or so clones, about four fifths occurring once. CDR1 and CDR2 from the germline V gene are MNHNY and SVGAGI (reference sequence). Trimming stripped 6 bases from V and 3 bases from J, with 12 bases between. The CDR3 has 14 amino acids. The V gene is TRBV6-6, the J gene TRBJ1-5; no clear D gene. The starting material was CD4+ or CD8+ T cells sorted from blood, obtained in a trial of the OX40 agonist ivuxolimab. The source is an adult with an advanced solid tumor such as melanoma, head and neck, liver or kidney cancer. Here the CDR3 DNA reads TGTGCCAGCAGACAAGACGGCCACAATCAGCCCCAGCATTTT. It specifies CASRQDGHNQPQHF.